Listed below are T cell receptor beta chains from one sample, sequenced in a study of CD8+ T cells in alopecia areata. Clones were read by immunoSEQ multiplex PCR, and TCRdb kept only the in-frame ones, dropping some. The sample holds about 220,000 clones, around 57% seen once. The sample was CD4+ T cells sorted from blood, taken at week 4, from a patient treated with tofacitinib. The source is a human donor with alopecia areata. Both conserved end residues are part of each CDR3. The D gene is left open where the match is weak. Part of the rows lack a size; the others show once, few, many or a class for expanded clones.

>TRBV10-3|TRBD2|TRBJ2-2|14|.
CAISDFPAGVELFF
TGTGCCATCAGTGATTTCCCCGCGGGGGTGGAGCTGTTTTTT
>TRBV7-9|.|TRBJ1-4|16|many
CASSLVSGSPNEKLFF
TGTGCCAGCAGCTTAGTTTCTGGCAGCCCGAATGAAAAACTGTTTTTT
>TRBV5-1|TRBD1|TRBJ2-7|13|.
CASIGTGSYEQYF
TGCGCCAGCATCGGGACAGGGTCCTACGAGCAGTACTTC
>TRBV30|.|TRBJ1-2|12|.
CAWSAANYGYTF
TGTGCCTGGAGTGCGGCCAACTATGGCTACACCTTC
>TRBV5-1|.|TRBJ2-3|13|few
CASRNRESDTQYF
TGCGCCAGCAGGAACAGGGAGTCAGATACGCAGTATTTT
>TRBV15|.|TRBJ1-1|13|.
CATSRTGNTEAFF
TGTGCCACCAGCAGGACAGGGAACACTGAAGCTTTCTTT
>TRBV4-3|.|TRBJ2-7|14|.
CASSPTEGPYEQYF
TGCGCCAGCAGCCCTACGGAGGGCCCCTACGAGCAGTACTTC
>TRBV9|TRBD2|TRBJ2-3|15|.
CASSVTSLPTDTQYF
TGTGCCAGCAGCGTGACTAGCCTGCCCACAGATACGCAGTATTTT
>TRBV7-6|.|TRBJ1-6|14|.
CASSEQGGNSPLHF
TGTGCCAGCAGCGAACAGGGTGGGAATTCACCCCTCCACTTT
>TRBV2|TRBD1|TRBJ1-6|14|.
CASREQGARSPLHF
TGTGCCAGCAGAGAACAGGGGGCGCGTTCACCCCTCCACTTT
>TRBV29-1|TRBD2|TRBJ2-1|13|.
CSLSGASYNEQFF
TGCAGCCTAAGCGGGGCATCCTACAATGAGCAGTTCTTC
>TRBV5-1|TRBD1|TRBJ2-3|15|few
CASSLGDRATDTQYF
TGCGCCAGCAGCTTGGGGGACAGGGCAACGGATACGCAGTATTTT
>TRBV4-3|TRBD1|TRBJ1-2|14|.
CASSQGRTGDGYTF
TGCGCCAGCAGCCAAGGAAGGACAGGGGATGGCTACACCTTC
>TRBV30|TRBD1|TRBJ1-6|15|.
CAWSVWDSKNSPLHF
TGTGCCTGGAGTGTATGGGACAGCAAGAATTCACCCCTCCACTTT
>TRBV19|.|TRBJ1-1|13|few
CASSIEGRTEAFF
TGTGCCAGTAGTATAGAAGGGAGGACTGAAGCTTTCTTT
>TRBV30|.|TRBJ1-6|13|.
CAWSGGTNSPLHF
TGTGCCTGGAGTGGGGGCACTAATTCACCCCTCCACTTT
>TRBV7-9|TRBD2|TRBJ2-1|14|few
CASSTRLARDEQFF
TGTGCCAGCAGCACGAGACTAGCTCGGGATGAGCAGTTCTTC
>TRBV27|.|TRBJ1-1|15|.
CASSFEASLNTEAFF
TGTGCCAGCAGTTTCGAGGCCTCGTTGAACACTGAAGCTTTCTTT
>TRBV7-2|.|TRBJ1-5|14|.
CASSSGTDNQPQHF
TGTGCCAGCAGCTCCGGGACGGATAATCAGCCCCAGCATTTT
>TRBV5-1|.|TRBJ2-5|16|.
CASSFGLALGQETQYF
TGCGCCAGCAGCTTTGGTTTAGCCCTAGGCCAAGAGACCCAGTACTTC
>TRBV7-7|.|TRBJ2-5|13|.
CASVEASGQTQYF
TGTGCCAGCGTCGAGGCCTCTGGGCAGACCCAGTACTTC
>TRBV5-1|.|TRBJ2-7|14|.
CASSLGAGSYEQYF
TGCGCCAGCAGCTTGGGCGCAGGGTCCTACGAGCAGTACTTC
>TRBV2|.|TRBJ2-7|13|.
CASRSDVLDEQYF
TGTGCCAGCAGGTCAGATGTGTTAGACGAGCAGTACTTC
>TRBV4-1|TRBD1|TRBJ1-4|13|once
CTSSQARQGTLFF
TGCACCAGCAGCCAGGCCCGACAGGGTACTCTGTTTTTT
>TRBV27|.|TRBJ1-2|14|.
CASSRTSYNYGYTF
TGTGCCAGCAGTAGGACAAGCTATAACTATGGCTACACCTTC
>TRBV11-3|TRBD2|TRBJ2-2|18|.
CASSLGRLANPNTGELFF
TGTGCCAGCAGCTTAGGTAGACTAGCCAACCCGAACACCGGGGAGCTGTTTTTT
>TRBV29-1|.|TRBJ2-3|12|.
CSGERGTDTQYF
TGCAGCGGTGAGCGGGGCACAGATACGCAGTATTTT
>TRBV11-2|TRBD1|TRBJ1-2|13|.
CASSLLTGGFYTF
TGTGCCAGCAGCTTATTGACAGGGGGCTTTTACACCTTC
>TRBV29-1|.|TRBJ2-5|13|.
CSAWEQGQETQYF
TGCAGCGCCTGGGAACAGGGACAAGAGACCCAGTACTTC
>TRBV30|.|TRBJ1-2|12|.
CARSREEGGYTF
TGTGCCAGAAGCAGGGAGGAAGGTGGCTACACCTTC
>TRBV25-1|.|TRBJ2-7|11|.
CASSQAYEQYF
TGTGCCAGCAGCCAAGCTTACGAGCAGTACTTC
>TRBV7-3|TRBD1|TRBJ2-5|16|.
CASSLTIDRALETQYF
TGTGCCAGCAGCTTAACGATAGACAGGGCGTTGGAGACCCAGTACTTC
>TRBV10-2|TRBD2|TRBJ2-1|14|.
CASKPGLATNEQFF
TGCGCCAGCAAACCGGGACTAGCGACCAATGAGCAGTTCTTC
>TRBV6-1|.|TRBJ1-6|13|.
CASSERGTSPLHF
TGTGCCAGCTCTGAGAGGGGGACTTCACCCCTCCACTTT
>TRBV5-1|.|TRBJ1-4|16|.
CASSLGTVATNEKLFF
TGCGCCAGCAGCTTGGGGACAGTTGCAACTAATGAAAAACTGTTTTTT